These T cell receptor beta chains were read from a single sample in a study of T cells in localized non-small cell lung cancer. TCRdb's copy holds only in-frame clones and misses some; the assay was immunoSEQ multiplex PCR. The table has more than 1,300 clones, approximately 15% seen once. The specimen comprised normal lung tissue next to the tumor, sampled before any cancer treatment. These receptors came from a female donor aged 60 or older with stage II lung adenocarcinoma. CDR3s include the opening cysteine and the closing phenylalanine or tryptophan. A D gene is named only where the DNA matches it firmly. A clone size is listed for some rows: how often the clone was seen (once, few, many), or a class if it is expanded.

-,-,TRBJ2-2,TRBV19,TGTGCCAGTAGTATGAGGTCCGTCGGGGAGCTGTTTTTT,CASSMRSVGELFF
-,few,TRBJ1-1,TRBV28,TGTGCCAGCATTTTTGGGTTTCCGAACACTGAAGCTTTCTTT,CASIFGFPNTEAFF
TRBD1,few,TRBJ1-4,TRBV5-8,TGTGCCAGCAGCCGCGACAGGGGTGAAAAACTGTTTTTT,CASSRDRGEKLFF
TRBD1,medium-sized,TRBJ1-2,TRBV11-3,TGTGCCAGCAGCCTACTTGAACAGGGGGCGAAAGGCTACACCTTC,CASSLLEQGAKGYTF
-,-,TRBJ1-5,TRBV19,TGTGCCAGTAGTATAGGACAGTTCAATCAGCCCCAGCATTTT,CASSIGQFNQPQHF
-,-,TRBJ2-3,TRBV6-8,TGTGCCAGCAGTGACCCCTCTGCGGGTAGCACAGATACGCAGTATTTT,CASSDPSAGSTDTQYF
TRBD1,-,TRBJ1-2,TRBV11-3,TGTGCCAGCAGCTTCGGACAGGCAAACTATGGCTACACCTTC,CASSFGQANYGYTF
-,-,TRBJ1-1,TRBV28,TGTGCCAGCAGTTTCCGCAATCGGGGCACTGAAGCTTTCTTT,CASSFRNRGTEAFF
-,-,TRBJ2-7,TRBV6-8,TGTGCCAGCGTCCGACTAGACCCCTACGAGCAGTACTTC,CASVRLDPYEQYF
-,-,TRBJ2-7,TRBV19,TGTGCCAGTAGTATAGAACAGGGCCCCTACGAGCAGTACTTC,CASSIEQGPYEQYF
-,-,TRBJ1-2,TRBV28,TGTGCCAGCAGTGGACAGTTATATGGCTACACCTTC,CASSGQLYGYTF
-,few,TRBJ2-1,TRBV30,TGTGCCTGGATCTCGGTAGGGGTTTACAATGAGCAGTTCTTC,CAWISVGVYNEQFF
TRBD1,few,TRBJ1-3,TRBV18,TGTGCCAGCTCACCGGGGGGACAGGGAGGAAACACCATATATTTT,CASSPGGQGGNTIYF
TRBD1,few,TRBJ2-5,TRBV11-3,TGTGCCAGCAGCTCCAATCCTACAGGGGGCGGTGAGACCCAGTACTTC,CASSSNPTGGGETQYF
-,medium-sized,TRBJ1-2,TRBV11-3,TGTGCCAGCAGCTTAATGGGCAGGGACTATGGCTACACCTTC,CASSLMGRDYGYTF